Following are 12 T cell receptor beta chains from one sample sequenced in a study of regulatory T cells in long-lasting Graves disease. iRepertoire HTBI primers and Arm-PCR of CDR3 regions built TCR beta libraries. TCRdb re-analysed the multiplex PCR reads in MiXCR, keeping a single row per CDR3 protein. The sample shows 550,000 to 650,000 distinct CDR3 sequences, roughly 16% of them seen only once. Time point described: newly diagnosed GD, antithyroid drugs for less than 3 months. PBMCs provided the RNA from which the TCR library was made. The sample also formed part of further work on T cells in Graves' hyperthyroidism and ophthalmopathy.

This specimen was peripheral blood mononuclear cells (PBMCs), taken at new diagnosis, from a patient treated with antithyroid drugs. These receptors came from a man younger than 30 with Graves disease.

This clonotype was found many times. The chain employs TRBV27 and TRBJ2-7, with D perhaps assigned TRBD1 or TRBD2 (5 bases each). The V gene's germline CDR1 is MNHEY and CDR2 SMNVEV (reference sequence). Trimming stripped 5 bases from V and 6 bases from J, with 17 bases between. The CDR3 spans 14 residues. CDR3 sequence: CASSLRDPRSEQYF. The CDR3, as DNA: TGTGCCAGCAGTCTAAGGGACCCAAGGTCCGAGCAGTACTTC.

This clonotype was detected ten times or more. J is TRBJ1-1 and V is TRBV30; possible D gene TRBD1, 6 bases. Germline lookup yields CDR1 GTSNPN and CDR2 SVGIG (reference sequence). The CDR3 contains 14 residues. The germline V and J ends were trimmed by 5 bases and 3 bases, with 16 bases remaining between them. CDR3 in DNA: TGTGCCTGGCGCGGCAGGGGCAGGGACACTGAAGCTTTCTTT. It translates to CAWRGRGRDTEAFF.

This rearrangement joins TRBV20-1 to TRBJ2-3, with 8 bases fitting TRBD2. V gave up 5 bases and J gave up 4 bases; unmatched junction bases: 14. The CDR3 extends over 16 amino acids. CDR1 and CDR2 from the germline V gene are DFQATT and SNEGSKA (reference sequence). Here the CDR3 reads CSAAPILAEGPDTQYF. The CDR3 DNA sequence: TGCAGTGCTGCTCCCATACTAGCGGAGGGGCCAGATACGCAGTATTTT.

This clonotype has more than one count but fewer than ten. The V and J genes are TRBV6-1 and TRBJ1-1, with D tentatively TRBD1 (5 bases). V was clipped by 7 bases and J by 2 bases, with 11 bases between them. The germline gives CDR1 MNHNS, CDR2 SASEGT. The CDR3 runs 13 residues. CDR3 amino acids: CASIRGFNTEAFF. CDR3 bases: TGTGCCAGCATTAGGGGTTTTAACACTGAAGCTTTCTTT.

The rearrangement uses TRBV4-1 and TRBJ2-5; D uncertain. The germline CDR1 and CDR2 sequences are MGHRA and YSYEKL. The CDR3 is 13 amino acids. The V gene lost 0 bases and the J gene lost 5 bases, with 7 bases spanning the gap. The CDR3 is CASSQDTRETQYF. DNA for the CDR3: TGCGCCAGCAGCCAAGATACGAGGGAGACCCAGTACTTC.

The gene calls are TRBV4-1 and TRBJ2-7; D not certain. This CDR3 contains 14 residues. V was clipped by 1 base and J by 5 bases, with 12 bases between them. Germline lookup yields CDR1 MGHRA and CDR2 YSYEKL. CDR3 nucleotides: TGCGCCAGCAGCCAAGCGCCTGGAGCTCACGAGCAGTACTTC. The encoded protein is CASSQAPGAHEQYF.

The J gene is TRBJ1-5, the V gene TRBV27; D unclear. The V end lost 1 base, the J end lost 5 bases, and 6 bases lay between the germline ends. Germline loops: CDR1 MNHEY, CDR2 SMNVEV (reference sequence). The CDR3 length is 13 residues. The CDR3: CASSLFAHQPQHF. Here the CDR3 DNA reads TGTGCCAGCAGTTTATTTGCACATCAGCCCCAGCATTTT.

The sample holds a few counts of this clonotype. This chain uses TRBV7-3 with TRBJ2-1; 11 nucleotides align to TRBD2. Germline loops: CDR1 SGHTA, CDR2 FQGTGA. This CDR3 is 15 amino acids long. J was trimmed by 6 bases and V by 3 bases; bases with no gene match: 4. The CDR3 bases are TGTGCCAGCAGCTTCGTTAGCGGGAGGGGCAATGAGCAGTTCTTC. Translating it yields CASSFVSGRGNEQFF. Combining the CDR3 with reference TRBV7-3 and TRBJ2-1 gives the whole variable domain GAGVSQTPSNKVTEKGKYVELRCDPISGHTALYWYRQSLGQGPEFLIYFQGTGAADDSGLPNDRFFAVRPEGSVSTLKIQRTERGDSAVYLCASSFVSGRGNEQFFGPGTRLTVL.

This clonotype was picked up many times. The CDR3 sequence is CSARDRGQGAESSYEQYF. CDR3 in DNA: TGCAGTGCTAGAGATCGGGGTCAGGGGGCCGAGAGTTCCTACGAGCAGTACTTC. This chain uses TRBV20-1 with TRBJ2-7; 8 bases agree with TRBD1. CDR1 and CDR2 (germline): DFQATT, SNEGSKA (reference sequence). The CDR3 sequence is 18 residues long. The junction had 14 bases not matched to a gene; V was cut back by 0 bases and J by 1 base.

The V gene is TRBV4-1, the J gene TRBJ1-2; TRBD1 matches 8 bases. The ends lost 3 bases at V and 6 bases at J; junction bases unmatched: 9. The CDR3 loop spans 15 amino acids. Germline V gives CDR1 MGHRA, CDR2 YSYEKL. CDR3 loop: CASSHPKTGGDGYTF. CDR3 DNA sequence: TGCGCCAGCAGCCACCCAAAAACAGGGGGAGATGGCTACACCTTC.

This clonotype was seen ten or more times. The V gene is TRBV6-2 or TRBV6-3, the J gene TRBJ2-7; 9 bases are a match to TRBD1. This CDR3 is built from 13 residues. Germline V gene data show CDR1 as MNHEY and CDR2 as SVGEGT. V gave up 7 bases and J gave up 9 bases; unmatched junction bases: 10. In DNA, the CDR3 is TGTGCCAGCAAGCAACAGGGGGCGCCGGGGCAGTACTTC. Translated, it gives CASKQQGAPGQYF.

There are many counts of this clonotype. The rearrangement joins TRBV12-3 or TRBV12-4 to TRBJ1-2; D is perhaps TRBD1 (6 bases). Trimming shortened V by 5 bases and J by 8 bases, and 15 bases separated the two germline ends. This CDR3 comprises 13 residues. CDR3 nucleotide sequence: TGTGCCAGCAGTCCAAAGACCAGGGGAGGCTACACCTTC. Translating gives CASSPKTRGGYTF.